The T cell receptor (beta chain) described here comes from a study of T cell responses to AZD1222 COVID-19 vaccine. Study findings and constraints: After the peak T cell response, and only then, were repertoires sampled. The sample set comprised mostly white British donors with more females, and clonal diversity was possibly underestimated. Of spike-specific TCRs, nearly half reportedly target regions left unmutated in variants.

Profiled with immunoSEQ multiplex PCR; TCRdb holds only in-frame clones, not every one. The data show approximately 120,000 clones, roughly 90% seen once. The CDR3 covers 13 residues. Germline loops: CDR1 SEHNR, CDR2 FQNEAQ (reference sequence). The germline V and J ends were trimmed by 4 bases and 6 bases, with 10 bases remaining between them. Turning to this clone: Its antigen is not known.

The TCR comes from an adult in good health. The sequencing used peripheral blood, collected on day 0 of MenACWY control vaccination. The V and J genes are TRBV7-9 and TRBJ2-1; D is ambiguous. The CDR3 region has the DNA TGTGCCAGCAGCTCGAACCTCGCCAATGAGCAGTTCTTC. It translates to CASSSNLANEQFF. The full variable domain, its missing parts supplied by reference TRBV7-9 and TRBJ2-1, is DTGVSQNPRHKITKRGQNVTFRCDPISEHNRLYWYRQTLGQGPEFLTYFQNEAQLEKSRLLSDRFSAERPKGSFSTLEIQRTEQGDSAMYLCASSSNLANEQFFGPGTRLTVL.